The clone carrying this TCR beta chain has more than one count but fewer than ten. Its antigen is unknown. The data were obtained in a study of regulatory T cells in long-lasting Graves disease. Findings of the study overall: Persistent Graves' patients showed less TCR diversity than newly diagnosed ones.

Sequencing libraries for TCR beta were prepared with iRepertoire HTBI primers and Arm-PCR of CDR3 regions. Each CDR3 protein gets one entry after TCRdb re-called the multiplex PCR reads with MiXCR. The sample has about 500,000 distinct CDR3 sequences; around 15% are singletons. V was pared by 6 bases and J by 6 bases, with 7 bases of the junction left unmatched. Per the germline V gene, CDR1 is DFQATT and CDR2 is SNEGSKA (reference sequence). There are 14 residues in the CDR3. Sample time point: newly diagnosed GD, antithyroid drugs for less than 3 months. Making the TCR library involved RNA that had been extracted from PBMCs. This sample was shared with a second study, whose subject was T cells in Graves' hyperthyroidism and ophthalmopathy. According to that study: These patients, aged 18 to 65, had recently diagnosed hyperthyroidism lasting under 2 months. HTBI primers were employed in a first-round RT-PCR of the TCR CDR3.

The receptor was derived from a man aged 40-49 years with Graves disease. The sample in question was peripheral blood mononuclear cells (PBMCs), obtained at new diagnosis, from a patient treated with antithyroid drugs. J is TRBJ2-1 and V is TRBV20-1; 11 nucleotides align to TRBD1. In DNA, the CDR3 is TGCAGTGCAGAGGACAGGGGGCTCCTCAATGAGCAGTTCTTC. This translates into CSAEDRGLLNEQFF.